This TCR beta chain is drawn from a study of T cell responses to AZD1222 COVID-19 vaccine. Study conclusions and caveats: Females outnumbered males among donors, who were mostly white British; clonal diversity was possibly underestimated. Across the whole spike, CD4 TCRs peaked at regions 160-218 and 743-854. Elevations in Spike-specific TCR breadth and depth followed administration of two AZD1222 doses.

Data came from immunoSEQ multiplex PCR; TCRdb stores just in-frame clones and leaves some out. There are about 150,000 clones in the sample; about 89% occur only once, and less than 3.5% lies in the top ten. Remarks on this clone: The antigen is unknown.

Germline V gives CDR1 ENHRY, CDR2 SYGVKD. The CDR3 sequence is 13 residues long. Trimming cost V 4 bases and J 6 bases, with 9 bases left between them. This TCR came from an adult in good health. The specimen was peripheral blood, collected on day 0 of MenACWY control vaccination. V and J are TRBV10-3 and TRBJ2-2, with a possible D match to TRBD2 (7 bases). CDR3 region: CAISGGGPGELFF. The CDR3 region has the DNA TGTGCCATCAGTGGGGGGGGCCCCGGGGAGCTGTTTTTT.